The 10 T cell receptor beta chains presented below share a single source sample, sequenced in a study of T cells in Graves' hyperthyroidism and ophthalmopathy. It was RNA transcripts that yielded the amplified TCR beta CDR3 regions. Using the HTBI primer set, a first-round RT-PCR was run on the TCR CDR3. TCRdb re-called the multiplex PCR reads through MiXCR, storing one row per CDR3 protein. The table has approximately 620,000 distinct CDR3 sequences, 14% seen once. Material: blood. These receptors originate from a woman in her thirties with Graves' hyperthyroidism that later progressed to Graves' ophthalmopathy.

This clonotype occurred many times. This chain links TRBV18 with TRBJ1-1; D gene uncertain. V was cut by 5 bases and J by 1 base, with 8 bases left in between. This CDR3 contains 13 residues. Germline V gene lookup returns CDR1 KGHSH and CDR2 LQKENI. Written as DNA, the CDR3 is TGTGCCAGCTCATCCGGGGAGAACACTGAAGCTTTCTTT. Residues: CASSSGENTEAFF.

As regards this clonotype: One junction end does not reproduce the germline sequence, and a read error may be involved. The chain is built from TRBV12-3 or TRBV12-4 and TRBJ2-7; tentatively, D is TRBD1 or TRBD2 (6 bases each). This CDR3 spans 13 amino acids. The CDR3 DNA reads TGTGCCATCAGTCCCCCGGGGGCGGTCGAGCAGTACTTC. As protein: CAISPPGAVEQYF.

This clonotype has only a few counts. V usage is TRBV7-2 and J usage is TRBJ1-1; 7 bases align to TRBD1. V lost 7 bases to trimming and J lost 5 bases; unmatched junction nucleotides: 10. Germline lookup yields CDR1 SGHTA and CDR2 FQGNSA. There are 14 residues in the CDR3. For the CDR3, the DNA is TGTGCCAGCATCCTCGACAGGGCGACTACTGAAGCTTTCTTT. Translation: CASILDRATTEAFF.

The V gene is TRBV6-1, the J gene TRBJ2-3; D might be TRBD1 or TRBD2, each matching 5 bases. CDR3 size: 13 residues. The V gene's germline CDR1 is MNHNS and CDR2 SASEGT. The ends were cut back, 7 bases at V and 4 bases at J, with 12 bases in the middle. The CDR3 is CASTKGRADTQYF. CDR3 nucleotide sequence: TGTGCCAGCACTAAGGGGCGGGCAGATACGCAGTATTTT.

The chain employs TRBV5-1 and TRBJ2-7; perhaps TRBD1 as D (5 bases). The CDR3 length is 14 residues. The germline gives CDR1 SGHRS, CDR2 YFSETQ. Trimming took 0 bases from V and 7 from J, leaving 14 bases between them. Here the CDR3 DNA reads TGCGCCAGCAGCTTGGAGGACACATCGGGTGAGCAGTACTTC. Amino acids: CASSLEDTSGEQYF.

In its sample, this clonotype was seen many times. The chain joins TRBV3-1 to TRBJ2-3, with D unclear. The CDR3 has 13 amino acids. Trimming shortened V by 3 bases and J by 0 bases, and 4 bases separated the two germline ends. Germline loops: CDR1 LGHDT, CDR2 YNNKEL (reference sequence). The CDR3 sequence is CASSQASTDTQYF. The CDR3 DNA sequence: TGTGCCAGCAGCCAGGCGAGCACAGATACGCAGTATTTT.

This clonotype appeared a single time. V gene TRBV11-1 combines with J gene TRBJ2-1, with D tentatively TRBD2 (5 bases). CDR1 and CDR2 (germline): SGHAT, FQDESV (reference sequence). The CDR3 extends over 14 amino acids. The ends were cut back, 4 bases at V and 4 bases at J, with 11 bases in the middle. The CDR3 sequence is CASSSQREYNEQFF. The CDR3 DNA reads TGTGCCAGCAGCTCACAAAGGGAGTACAATGAGCAGTTCTTC.

This clonotype has just a few counts. The chain combines TRBV9 with TRBJ2-5; tentative D call: TRBD1 (6 bases). Germline-derived CDR1 and CDR2 are SGDLS and YYNGEE. This CDR3 has 17 residues. Trimming took off 0 bases at V and 5 bases at J, with 20 bases between the two ends. DNA for the CDR3: TGTGCCAGCAGCGTAGATGACGTCCCCTGGGGGCTGGAGACCCAGTACTTC. This encodes CASSVDDVPWGLETQYF. The full variable domain, its missing parts supplied by reference TRBV9 and TRBJ2-5, is DSGVTQTPKHLITATGQRVTLRCSPRSGDLSVYWYQQSLDQGLQFLIQYYNGEERAKGNILERFSAQQFPDLHSELNLSSLELGDSALYFCASSVDDVPWGLETQYFGPGTRLLVL.

The chain employs TRBV29-1 and TRBJ2-6, with D possibly TRBD2 on 6 matching bases. The CDR3 totals 15 residues. The germline CDR1 and CDR2 sequences are SQVTM and ANQGSEA. The V end lost 4 bases, the J end lost 1 base, and 11 bases lay between the germline ends. CDR3 in amino acids: CSVGAGRSGANVLTF. As DNA, the CDR3 is TGCAGCGTTGGCGCGGGGAGGTCTGGGGCCAACGTCCTGACTTTC.

This clonotype was recorded at least ten times. The V gene is TRBV2, the J gene TRBJ1-5; 10 bases are shared with TRBD1. This CDR3 is built from 15 residues. Germline V gene lookup returns CDR1 SNHLY and CDR2 FYNNEI. V lost 7 bases to trimming and J lost 9 bases; unmatched junction nucleotides: 12. The CDR3 sequence: CASMAGTGESWPQHF. The CDR3 region has the DNA TGTGCCAGCATGGCCGGGACAGGGGAATCGTGGCCCCAGCATTTT.